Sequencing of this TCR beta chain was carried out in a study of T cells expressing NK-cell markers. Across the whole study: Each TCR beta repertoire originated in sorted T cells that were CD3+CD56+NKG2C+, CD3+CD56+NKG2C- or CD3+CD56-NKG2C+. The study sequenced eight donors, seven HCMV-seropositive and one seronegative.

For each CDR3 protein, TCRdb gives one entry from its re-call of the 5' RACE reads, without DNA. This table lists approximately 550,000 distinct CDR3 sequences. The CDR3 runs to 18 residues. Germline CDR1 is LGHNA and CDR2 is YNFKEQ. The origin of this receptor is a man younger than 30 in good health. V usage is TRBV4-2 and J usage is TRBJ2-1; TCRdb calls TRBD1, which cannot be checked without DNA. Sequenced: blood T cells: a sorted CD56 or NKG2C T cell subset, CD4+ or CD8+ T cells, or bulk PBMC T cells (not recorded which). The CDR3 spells CASSQVVRGGGIYNEQFF.